Here is one T cell receptor beta chain with its context. The antigen remains unidentified. Germline assignment: CDR1 KGHSH and CDR2 LQKENI. The CDR3 loop spans 14 amino acids. V was trimmed by 2 bases and J by 7 bases, leaving 9 bases between them. The sample is drawn from a study of beta chain features in type 1 diabetes. Study-wide context: Age, gender, cell numbers and subset yield matched between patients and controls.

Expressed TCRB transcripts got sequenced, as all isolated RNA was reverse transcribed. Profiling relied on immunoSEQ multiplex PCR, and the TCRdb table lists in-frame clones only, not all of them. The table shows 200,000 to 250,000 clones, with 25% to 30% occurring only once. The study's findings and limits: Patients showed naive, central memory and Treg TCRB repertoires that appeared more similar than those of healthy donors.

Via the markers CD45RO/CCR7/CD25/CD127/CD95/CD27, stem cell-like memory, regulatory, central memory and naive CD4+ cells were sorted. Material: central memory CD4+ T cells from blood. This chain uses TRBV18 with TRBJ1-6; D possibly corresponds to TRBD1 (5 bases). The TCR comes from a man younger than 40 in good health. The CDR3 coding sequence is TGTGCCAGCTCACCAGGGGGTGGAAATTCACCCCTCCACTTT. Residues: CASSPGGGNSPLHF.